This entry lists 25 T cell receptor beta chains sequenced from one sample in a study of T cell responses to AZD1222 COVID-19 vaccine. Measured with immunoSEQ multiplex PCR; TCRdb has only the in-frame clones, and not every one. Of roughly 120,000 clones in the sample, about nine tenths were seen once. The sequences come from peripheral blood, collected on day 0 of AZD1222 vaccination. These receptors all come from an adult in good health.

This sequence joins TRBV24-1 and TRBJ1-2, with D perhaps matching TRBD1 (6 bases). From germline, CDR1 is KGHDR and CDR2 SFDVKD. The CDR3 has 13 amino acids. V lost 5 bases to trimming and J lost 8 bases, with 14 bases between them. CDR3: CATSGGGRRGYTF. As DNA, the CDR3 is TGTGCCACCAGTGGTGGGGGGCGCCGGGGCTACACCTTC.

This rearrangement joins TRBV2 to TRBJ2-5; 7 bases agree with TRBD2. J was trimmed by 4 bases and V by 3 bases; bases with no gene match: 8. The CDR3 sequence is 15 residues long. Per the germline V gene, CDR1 is SNHLY and CDR2 is FYNNEI. The CDR3, as DNA: TGTGCCAGCAGTGATTCTAGCGGTAGGGGAGAGACCCAGTACTTC. Its protein is CASSDSSGRGETQYF.

This rearrangement joins TRBV12-3 or TRBV12-4 to TRBJ1-2; D is ambiguous. This CDR3 is 12 amino acids long. The V and J ends lost 4 bases and 4 bases respectively, with 7 bases between them. Written as DNA, the CDR3 is TGTGCCAGCAGTTGGGGTGGCTATGGCTACACCTTC. The encoded protein is CASSWGGYGYTF.

The J gene is TRBJ2-3, the V gene TRBV27; 10 nucleotides agree with TRBD2. Germline-derived CDR1 and CDR2 are MNHEY and SMNVEV (reference sequence). The ends lost 5 bases at V and 2 bases at J; junction bases unmatched: 4. The CDR3 runs to 15 residues. The CDR3 loop is CASSLSGRPTDTQYF. For the CDR3, the DNA is TGTGCCAGCAGTCTTAGCGGGAGGCCCACAGATACGCAGTATTTT.

The chain employs TRBV20-1 and TRBJ2-7; 9 nucleotides align to TRBD1. J was trimmed by 2 bases and V by 3 bases; bases with no gene match: 5. The CDR3 loop spans 14 amino acids. Germline V gene sequence: CDR1 DFQATT, CDR2 SNEGSKA (reference sequence). The CDR3 reads CSASAGTGTYEQYF. CDR3 DNA sequence: TGCAGTGCTAGTGCCGGGACAGGGACCTACGAGCAGTACTTC.

CDR3 coding DNA: TGTGCCAGCAGCGTAGTGGCTAGCGGGAGGGCGGATACGCAGTATTTT. Protein product: CASSVVASGRADTQYF. This rearrangement joins TRBV9 to TRBJ2-3, with 12 bases that match TRBD2. Trimming cost V 0 bases and J 6 bases; bases outside gene matches: 5. The CDR3 totals 16 residues. In germline, CDR1 is SGDLS, CDR2 YYNGEE.

The gene calls are TRBV27 and TRBJ2-2, with TRBD2 matching 9 bases. Looked up from germline, CDR1 is MNHEY and CDR2 is SMNVEV (reference sequence). CDR3 length: 15 amino acids. With 4 bases clipped from V and 5 bases from J, the junction kept 5 bases outside the gene matches. The CDR3 region is CASSSAGGGTGELFF. CDR3 nucleotides: TGTGCCAGCAGTTCAGCGGGAGGCGGAACCGGGGAGCTGTTTTTT.

This chain uses TRBV5-1 with TRBJ2-4, with TRBD2 as a possible D gene (5 bases). The CDR3 totals 14 residues. Trimming removed 4 bases from V and 7 bases from J, with 15 bases in between. CDR1 and CDR2 from the germline V gene are SGHRS and YFSETQ. The CDR3 here is CASSLSAGLNIQYF. The CDR3 region has the DNA TGCGCCAGCAGCCTTAGCGCGGGCCTTAACATTCAGTACTTC.

This clone was counted once. CDR3 sequence reads: CASSEGAGENTGELFF. Written as DNA, the CDR3 is TGTGCCAGCTCAGAGGGGGCTGGGGAGAACACCGGGGAGCTGTTTTTT. The V gene is TRBV11-2, the J gene TRBJ2-2, with TRBD1 identical over 7 bases. The CDR3 runs to 16 residues. Trimming cost V 8 bases and J 1 base; bases outside gene matches: 10. Germline loops: CDR1 SGHAT, CDR2 FQNNGV.

The J gene is TRBJ2-7, the V gene TRBV24-1; 7 nucleotides match TRBD1. The CDR3 runs to 14 residues. Trimming at V came to 4 bases and at J to 3 bases, leaving 5 bases not matched to a gene. Germline V gene sequence: CDR1 KGHDR, CDR2 SFDVKD. The CDR3 region is CATSDRDSLYEQYF. As DNA, the CDR3 is TGTGCCACCAGTGACCGGGACAGTCTCTACGAGCAGTACTTC.

This CDR3 is CASSPYGDTEAFF. The CDR3 DNA reads TGTGCCAGCTCACCGTACGGGGACACTGAAGCTTTCTTT. This rearrangement joins TRBV18 to TRBJ1-1; no reliable D call. V was shortened by 3 bases and J by 3 bases, with 8 bases between the two germline ends. The CDR3 consists of 13 residues. Germline CDR1 KGHSH, CDR2 LQKENI.

The chain employs TRBV28 and TRBJ2-2; 7 positions agree with TRBD1. This CDR3 has 17 residues. CDR1 and CDR2 from the germline V gene are MDHEN and SYDVKM. The junction had 14 bases not matched to a gene; V was cut back by 5 bases and J by 5 bases. CDR3 region: CASSPIPQGRWTGELFF. CDR3 bases: TGTGCCAGCAGTCCCATCCCACAGGGGCGGTGGACCGGGGAGCTGTTTTTT.

This chain joins TRBV15 and TRBJ1-3; a possible D gene is TRBD1 (5 bases). Trimming cost V 3 bases and J 2 bases, with 26 bases left between them. Germline V lookup: CDR1 LNHNV, CDR2 YYDKDF (reference sequence). The CDR3 length is 20 residues. CDR3: CATSSPFGGGETRAGNTIYF. The CDR3 bases are TGTGCCACCAGCAGTCCCTTCGGGGGAGGCGAGACGAGGGCTGGAAACACCATATATTTT.

J is TRBJ2-3 and V is TRBV6-1; D gene unclear. V was pared by 3 bases and J by 2 bases, with 15 bases between. This CDR3 has 16 amino acids. Germline CDR1 MNHNS, CDR2 SASEGT. CDR3 nucleotide sequence: TGTGCCAGCAGTGATGTTGTAGGCAGGACCACAGATACGCAGTATTTT. It codes for CASSDVVGRTTDTQYF.

The V call is TRBV6-2 or TRBV6-3, the J call TRBJ1-2; 9 bases match TRBD1. The V segment lost 2 bases and the J segment 8 bases; nucleotides outside the gene matches: 9. The CDR3 is 15 residues long. CDR1 MNHEY and CDR2 SVGEGT come from the germline V gene. The CDR3: CASSYPGQGAFGYTF. The DNA for the CDR3 is TGTGCCAGCAGTTACCCGGGACAGGGAGCTTTCGGCTACACCTTC.

This clone was seen just once. The chain has TRBV2 and TRBJ1-2, with a possible D match to TRBD1 (6 bases). V gave up 5 bases and J gave up 8 bases, with 15 bases separating them. The CDR3 is made up of 13 amino acids. Germline CDR1 is SNHLY and CDR2 is FYNNEI. The CDR3 DNA is TGTGCCAGCAGTTACTCCGGGACACTAGGCTACACCTTC. Its protein product is CASSYSGTLGYTF. Filled out from reference TRBV2 and TRBJ1-2, the complete variable domain reads EPEVTQTPSHQVTQMGQEVILRCVPISNHLYFYWYRQILGQKVEFLVSFYNNEISEKSEIFDDQFSVERPDGSNFTLKIRSTKLEDSAMYFCASSYSGTLGYTFGSGTRLTVV.

V is TRBV28 and J is TRBJ1-5; D is ambiguous. The CDR3 runs 15 residues. Germline CDR1 reads MDHEN; CDR2 reads SYDVKM. Trimming took 2 bases from V and 3 from J, leaving 11 bases between them. CDR3 nucleotides: TGTGCCAGCAGTTTACCGGGCGGTCCCAATCAGCCCCAGCATTTT. This codes for CASSLPGGPNQPQHF.

This chain links TRBV10-1 with TRBJ1-1; tentative D call: TRBD1 (5 bases). This CDR3 has 13 residues. CDR1 and CDR2 from the germline V gene are WNHNN and SYGVQD (reference sequence). Trimming took 6 bases from V and 0 from J, leaving 8 bases between them. CDR3 amino acids: CASRPGMNTEAFF. DNA of the CDR3: TGCGCCAGCAGGCCAGGGATGAACACTGAAGCTTTCTTT.

The chain employs TRBV9 and TRBJ2-2, with TRBD2 matching over 15 bases. The CDR3 extends over 19 amino acids. Germline lookup yields CDR1 SGDLS and CDR2 YYNGEE. Trimming at V came to 2 bases and at J to 5 bases, leaving 10 bases not matched to a gene. CDR3 sequence: CASSVSLGTSGGITGELFF. The CDR3 bases are TGTGCCAGCAGCGTGAGCCTCGGGACTAGCGGGGGGATAACCGGGGAGCTGTTTTTT.

This clone was seen many times. The rearrangement links TRBV6-5 to TRBJ1-2; a possible D gene is TRBD1 (6 bases). Looked up from germline, CDR1 is MNHEY and CDR2 is SVGAGI. Trimming stripped 0 bases from V and 7 bases from J, with 9 bases between. The CDR3 is 13 residues long. CDR3 sequence reads: CASSYSTGSGYTF. The DNA for the CDR3 is TGTGCCAGCAGTTACTCAACAGGGAGTGGCTACACCTTC.

This clone occurred a few times. CDR3 bases: TGTGCCTGGAGTGTAGGCGGGAGTGTCACCGGGGAGCTGTTTTTT. This sequence encodes CAWSVGGSVTGELFF. V is TRBV30 and J is TRBJ2-2; 7 nucleotides agree with TRBD2. CDR1 GTSNPN and CDR2 SVGIG come from the germline V gene (reference sequence). The CDR3 spans 15 residues. J was trimmed by 4 bases and V by 0 bases; bases with no gene match: 5.

The chain has TRBV29-1 and TRBJ2-2; 9 nucleotides align to TRBD2. Germline V gene lookup returns CDR1 SQVTM and CDR2 ANQGSEA. There are 15 residues in the CDR3. V dropped 6 bases and J dropped 4; count of bases not matched to a gene: 9. This chain's CDR3 is CSVRSWTSATGELFF. CDR3 DNA sequence: TGCAGCGTACGGTCCTGGACTAGCGCCACCGGGGAGCTGTTTTTT.

This clone occurred once. The chain joins TRBV6-1 to TRBJ1-6, with a tentative D call TRBD1 (5 bases). Germline assignment: CDR1 MNHNS and CDR2 SASEGT. This CDR3 is built from 16 residues. The germline V and J ends were trimmed by 2 bases and 12 bases, with 20 bases remaining between them. The CDR3 sequence: CASSERGEAKGIPLHF. In nucleotides, the CDR3 is TGTGCCAGCAGTGAAAGGGGTGAAGCTAAAGGGATACCCCTCCACTTT.

V is TRBV14 and J is TRBJ1-2, with 7 bases matching TRBD1. Germline-derived CDR1 and CDR2 are SGHDN and FVKESK. The CDR3 covers 16 residues. The V gene end was trimmed by 3 bases and the J gene end by 0 bases; junction bases not matched to a gene: 7. The CDR3 protein is CASSHTGQASNYGYTF. The CDR3 bases are TGTGCCAGCAGCCACACCGGACAGGCTTCTAACTATGGCTACACCTTC.

This chain joins TRBV28 and TRBJ1-6; TRBD1 might be the D (5 bases). The V gene's germline CDR1 is MDHEN and CDR2 SYDVKM. The ends were cut back, 4 bases at V and 6 bases at J, with 10 bases in the middle. This CDR3 comprises 14 residues. This CDR3 is CASSYDSVNSPLHF. In nucleotides, the CDR3 is TGTGCCAGCAGTTACGACAGTGTTAATTCACCCCTCCACTTT. The full variable domain, with the rest looked up from reference TRBV28 and TRBJ1-6, is DVKVTQSSRYLVKRTGEKVFLECVQDMDHENMFWYRQDPGLGLRLIYFSYDVKMKEKGDIPEGYSVSREKKERFSLILESASTNQTSMYLCASSYDSVNSPLHFGNGTRLTVT.